Listed below are T cell receptor beta chains from one sample, sequenced in a study of beta chain features in type 1 diabetes. The data were produced by immunoSEQ multiplex PCR, yet TCRdb's version contains in-frame clones alone and is incomplete. Among about 140,000 clones, about 9.7% were seen once, and the ten largest hold almost 0.65%. The sample taken for sequencing was central memory CD4+ T cells from blood. The source of these receptors is a middle-aged woman in good health. Both conserved end residues are part of each CDR3. D genes are given only for firm matches. Clone size appears in some rows only: once, few, many, or a class for an expanded clone.

CDR3: CASVQFPNSPLHF
DNA: TGTGCCAGCGTACAGTTTCCCAATTCACCCCTCCACTTT
V: TRBV28
J: TRBJ1-6
D: NA
size: NA

CDR3: CASSRGLAGGSETQYF
DNA: TGTGCCAGCAGCCGGGGACTAGCGGGGGGTTCTGAGACCCAGTACTTC
V: TRBV5-8
J: TRBJ2-5
D: TRBD2
size: few

CDR3: CASSLGAGGSYGYTF
DNA: TGTGCCAGCAGCTTAGGGGCAGGGGGAAGCTATGGCTACACCTTC
V: TRBV7-9
J: TRBJ1-2
D: TRBD1
size: NA

CDR3: CASSSKGTENTEAFF
DNA: TGTGCCAGCTCCTCGAAAGGGACTGAGAACACTGAAGCTTTCTTT
V: TRBV18
J: TRBJ1-1
D: NA
size: few

CDR3: CASSNGNSYNSPLHF
DNA: TGTGCCAGCAGCAACGGGAATTCCTATAATTCACCCCTCCACTTT
V: TRBV7-8
J: TRBJ1-6
D: NA
size: few

CDR3: CSASGTSGVETQYF
DNA: TGCAGCGCGTCCGGGACTAGCGGGGTAGAGACCCAGTACTTC
V: TRBV29-1
J: TRBJ2-5
D: TRBD2
size: many

CDR3: CASRGTGSSPLHF
DNA: TGTGCCAGCAGAGGGACAGGGAGTTCACCCCTCCACTTT
V: TRBV11-2
J: TRBJ1-6
D: TRBD1
size: NA

CDR3: CASSWGSGGRQETQYF
DNA: TGTGCCAGCAGCTGGGGTAGCGGGGGGCGACAAGAGACCCAGTACTTC
V: TRBV5-6
J: TRBJ2-5
D: TRBD2
size: NA

CDR3: CASSPPGVGVYNEQFF
DNA: TGTGCCAGCTCACCACCAGGGGTTGGGGTCTACAATGAGCAGTTCTTC
V: TRBV18
J: TRBJ2-1
D: NA
size: NA

CDR3: CSAAPGQGQPQHF
DNA: TGCAGCGCGGCTCCGGGACAGGGACAGCCCCAGCATTTT
V: TRBV29-1
J: TRBJ1-5
D: TRBD1
size: many

CDR3: CASSSQGYEQYF
DNA: TGTGCCAGCAGCTCCCAGGGGTACGAGCAGTACTTC
V: TRBV7-2
J: TRBJ2-7
D: NA
size: few

CDR3: CASSWGLAGRNEQFF
DNA: TGTGCCAGCAGCTGGGGACTAGCGGGCAGGAATGAGCAGTTCTTC
V: TRBV5-4
J: TRBJ2-1
D: TRBD2
size: few

CDR3: CASSGGLGTYEQYF
DNA: TGTGCCAGCAGCGGCGGACTCGGAACCTACGAGCAGTACTTC
V: TRBV9
J: TRBJ2-7
D: NA
size: NA

CDR3: CASSGIGSSNQPQHF
DNA: TGTGCCAGCAGCGGGATTGGGAGTAGCAATCAGCCCCAGCATTTT
V: TRBV7-9
J: TRBJ1-5
D: NA
size: few

CDR3: CASSWDRDQTEAFF
DNA: TGTGCCAGCAGCTGGGACAGGGATCAAACTGAAGCTTTCTTT
V: TRBV11-2
J: TRBJ1-1
D: TRBD1
size: NA

CDR3: CASSPHLDSRQEPQHF
DNA: TGTGCCAGCAGTCCGCACCTGGACAGTAGGCAGGAACCCCAGCATTTT
V: TRBV6-6
J: TRBJ1-5
D: NA
size: NA

CDR3: CASSYTSRQETQYF
DNA: TGTGCCAGCAGTTATACTAGTCGCCAAGAGACCCAGTACTTC
V: TRBV9
J: TRBJ2-5
D: NA
size: NA

CDR3: CASSLAGLSYEQYF
DNA: TGTGCCAGCAGCTTAGCGGGTCTCTCCTACGAGCAGTACTTC
V: TRBV11-2
J: TRBJ2-7
D: NA
size: few

CDR3: CASRDRDGYTF
DNA: TGTGCCAGCAGAGACAGGGATGGCTACACCTTC
V: TRBV6-5
J: TRBJ1-2
D: TRBD1
size: few

CDR3: CASSAGDTSYEQYF
DNA: TGCGCCAGCAGCGCGGGGGACACCTCCTACGAGCAGTACTTC
V: TRBV5-1
J: TRBJ2-7
D: NA
size: few

CDR3: CASSVGQGYGYTF
DNA: TGTGCCAGCAGTGTGGGACAGGGGTATGGCTACACCTTC
V: TRBV25-1
J: TRBJ1-2
D: TRBD1
size: NA

CDR3: CASSLASAGTTEAFF
DNA: TGTGCCAGCAGCTTAGCAAGCGCAGGGACAACTGAAGCTTTCTTT
V: TRBV7-2
J: TRBJ1-1
D: NA
size: few

CDR3: CASTRRGENQPQHF
DNA: TGTGCCAGCACCCGGAGGGGTGAGAATCAGCCCCAGCATTTT
V: TRBV6-1
J: TRBJ1-5
D: NA
size: NA

CDR3: CASSGTSVAKNIQYF
DNA: TGTGCCAGCAGTGGGACTTCCGTAGCCAAAAACATTCAGTACTTC
V: TRBV6-1
J: TRBJ2-4
D: NA
size: NA

CDR3: CASSLKAGGTDTQYF
DNA: TGTGCCAGCAGCTTGAAGGCGGGGGGAACAGATACGCAGTATTTT
V: TRBV5-6
J: TRBJ2-3
D: TRBD2
size: few

CDR3: CASSPGQGDTIYF
DNA: TGTGCCAGCTCACCTGGACAGGGTGACACCATATATTTT
V: TRBV18
J: TRBJ1-3
D: TRBD1
size: many

CDR3: CASPRAGRGIETQYF
DNA: TGTGCCAGCCCACGGGCGGGGCGTGGGATAGAGACCCAGTACTTC
V: TRBV2
J: TRBJ2-5
D: NA
size: NA

CDR3: CASSRENSNQPQHF
DNA: TGTGCCAGCAGCCGTGAGAATAGCAATCAGCCCCAGCATTTT
V: TRBV7-8
J: TRBJ1-5
D: NA
size: NA

CDR3: CASRNTYQPQHF
DNA: TGTGCCAGCCGCAACACCTATCAGCCCCAGCATTTT
V: TRBV19
J: TRBJ1-5
D: NA
size: NA